The clone carrying this T cell receptor (beta chain) has ten or more counts. The antigen is not known. As it was prepared, the TCRbeta library received unique molecular identifiers. TCRdb reprocessed the PCR reads with MiXCR, giving one entry per CDR3 protein. The table has a few hundred thousand distinct CDR3 sequences, approximately 12% seen once. These data come from a study of T-cell reconstitution after alpha-beta-depleted transplantation in children. Study-level findings and limits: The high TCRbeta diversity at day 60 in some patients came from surviving recipient T cells and thymic progenitors. By about two months after transplant, alpha-beta T cells reportedly arose from several hundred graft clones that had expanded. Among T cells one year after transplant, newly produced cells accounted for most counts and diversity.

Specimen: PBMCs, mostly from graft donor cells, collected 360 days after TCRalphabeta/CD19-depleted stem cell transplant. This sequence was found in a male patient between 10 and 17 years old who had a stem cell transplant for acute myeloid leukemia, so the T cells may come from the graft donor.

The CDR3 sequence is CASSTGLPTYNEQFF. In DNA form, the CDR3 reads TGTGCCAGTAGTACGGGACTTCCCACCTACAATGAGCAGTTCTTC. V and J are TRBV19 and TRBJ2-1, with a possible D match to TRBD2 (6 bases). The CDR3 covers 15 residues. Deletions cut 4 bases from V and 2 bases from J, with 12 bases between. Germline CDR1 and CDR2: LNHDA and SQIVND (reference sequence).